This entry features one T cell receptor (beta chain) sequence. Its specific antigen is unknown. No base quality information exists; no much larger clone differs at one position. The data derive from a study of vaccination effects on CD4 cells after COVID-19 (dated by TCRdb to 2021 to 2024). At the level of the whole study: Each participant received two doses of an mRNA SARS-CoV-2 vaccine, either BNT162b2 or mRNA-1273. SARS-CoV-2 spike-specific CD4+ TCR repertoires from before and after mRNA vaccination were compared in COVID-19 convalescent patients and in infection-naive vaccine recipients. The full study included roughly 10 COVID-19 convalescent patients and a few SARS-CoV-2-naive healthy vaccine recipients. The Oncomine TCR Beta short-read assay on an Illumina iSeq 100 was used to sequence cultures from other donors in the study. On the study overall, not on this receptor specifically: At late post-vaccination timepoints, both infection-induced and vaccine-induced clones showed marked clonal contraction, consistent with waning T cell responses. In healthy vaccine recipients, vaccine-induced clones were almost all SARS-CoV-2 mono-reactive, with only 1 of 255 being cross-reactive with common cold coronaviruses. The study was limited by a small number of convalescent patients and lacked early post-infection timepoints.

In the ViraFEST assay, PBMC were stimulated with viral peptide pools, and antigen-specific CD4+ T cell clonotypes were then identified by expansion using TCR sequencing. After around ten days of culture, CD4+ T cells were isolated with the EasySep CD4+ T cell isolation kit. Healthy vaccine recipients had no prior SARS-CoV-2 infection, confirmed by negative nucleocapsid antibodies before and after vaccination. Around 2.1 million PBMC per well were cultured with 10 ug/ml peptides in IMDM containing about 5% human AB serum, 10 IU/ml IL-2 and gentamicin. Half of the culture medium was replaced with fresh IL-2-containing medium on days 3 and 7. Unless noted otherwise, every peptide stimulation condition was grown in triplicate wells. PBMC were separated from whole blood using Ficoll-Paque Plus gradient centrifugation and were then either cryopreserved at -140C or used fresh. The overlapping peptide pools covered the spike proteins of SARS-CoV-2 and of the common cold coronaviruses HCoV-NL63, HCoV-OC43 and HCoV-229E. Genomic DNA was extracted from cultured CD4+ T cells with the QIAamp micro DNA kit.

The library was made by the immunoSEQ multiplex PCR assay. DNA from the CD4+ T cells that had been cultured and isolated underwent TCR beta CDR3 sequencing. For the original study's pipeline: The analysis removed non-productive TCR sequences, trimmed reads to the CDR3 region, and retained only CDR3s that were 7 or more amino acids long. Antigen-specific clonotypes were identified using the MANAFEST web app by comparison of expansion in peptide wells against reference cultures. To be called positive, a clone needed expansion at FDR<0.05 compared with the reference and with all other wells, an odds ratio greater than 5, and a frequency greater than 0.1% in two replicate wells. Clonotypes significantly expanded in SARS-CoV-2 spike wells and in at least one common cold coronavirus spike condition were defined as cross-reactive. CDR3 similarity was assessed by Levenshtein distance with the stringdist R package, and unrooted trees were built with ape in R 3.6.1. TCRdb's version of the immuneACCESS table is confined to in-frame rearrangements and falls short of the full clone set. An unresolved V gene accounts for under half of the shortfall where checked; the remainder is of unknown origin. V and J calls and clone size are as listed in that table; D and trimming were resolved from the DNA. A total of roughly 41,000 clones appear in this sample, over 65% of them only once. More than 12% of the sample is taken by the ten largest.

The sample consisted of CD4+ T cells from PBMCs cultured with HCoV-OC43 spike peptides, taken before COVID-19 vaccination. What this sample's cell subset or site label stands for: HCoV-OC43 spike overlapping peptide pool stimulation. The receptor comes from a human donor who received a COVID-19 vaccine.

The CDR3 reads as follows: CASTLGSTSYNEQFF. The DNA sequence is TGTGCCAGCACCCTCGGGAGTACGTCCTACAATGAGCAGTTCTTC. The chain uses TRBV9 and TRBJ2-1, and TRBD2 may be the D gene, going by 6 matching bases. Reading the germline V gene gives CDR1 SGDLS and CDR2 YYNGEE. The CDR3 goes from the cysteine to the phenylalanine over 15 residues. Only the CDR3 region is kept as DNA, spanning 45 bases read in frame from base 1. The germline ends are 14 bases apart after V is trimmed by 6 bases and J by 1 base.